This T cell receptor beta chain was retrieved from a study of T cell repertoires in cytomegalovirus infection. Looking at the study overall: It can be stated that public TCR beta signatures indicated CMV infection as well as a matching HLA type.

One entry per CDR3 protein results from TCRdb running MiXCR on the reads. The table lists around 530,000 distinct CDR3 sequences, approximately 15% of them singletons. The study, taken as a whole, reports: Dominating the ex vivo response were HLA-C-restricted CMV-specific TCR beta clonotypes. Cumulative public TCR beta family frequency identified carriers of CMV plus the relevant HLA.

A remark on this clonotype: Its cognate antigen is unknown.

Sample: CD8+ T cells from PBMCs. This TCR was recovered from a human donor in good health (CMV status not recorded). Some clones in this sample may be carry-over from other donors' samples.

The CDR3 protein is CASSPGRNLYGYTF. Written as DNA, the CDR3 is TGTGCCAGCAGTCCGGGACGGAACCTTTATGGCTACACCTTC. The chain recombines TRBV6-2 or TRBV6-3 with TRBJ1-2, with a tentative D call TRBD1 (5 bases). This CDR3 contains 14 residues. Germline V gives CDR1 MNHEY, CDR2 SVGEGT. V was shortened by 5 bases and J by 5 bases, with 15 bases between the two germline ends.